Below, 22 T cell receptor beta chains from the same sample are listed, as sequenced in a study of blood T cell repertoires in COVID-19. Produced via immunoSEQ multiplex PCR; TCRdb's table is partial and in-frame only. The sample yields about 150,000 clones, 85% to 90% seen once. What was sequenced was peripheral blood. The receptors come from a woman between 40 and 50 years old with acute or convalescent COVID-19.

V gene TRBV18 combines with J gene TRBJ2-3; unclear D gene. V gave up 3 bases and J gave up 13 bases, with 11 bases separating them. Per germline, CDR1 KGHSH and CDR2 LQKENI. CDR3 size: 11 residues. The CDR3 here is CASSPDLVKYF. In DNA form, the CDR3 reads TGTGCCAGCTCACCCGACCTAGTGAAGTATTTT.

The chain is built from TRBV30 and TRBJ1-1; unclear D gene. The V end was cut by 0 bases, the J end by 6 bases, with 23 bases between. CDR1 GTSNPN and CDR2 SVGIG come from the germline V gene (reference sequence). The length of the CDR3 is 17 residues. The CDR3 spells CAWSVRRAEAGRAEAFF. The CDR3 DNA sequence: TGTGCCTGGAGTGTCCGGCGGGCAGAAGCCGGACGGGCTGAAGCTTTCTTT.

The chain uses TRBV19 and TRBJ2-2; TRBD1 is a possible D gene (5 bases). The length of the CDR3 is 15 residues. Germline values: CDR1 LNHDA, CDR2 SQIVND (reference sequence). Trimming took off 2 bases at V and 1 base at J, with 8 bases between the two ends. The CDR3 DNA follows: TGTGCCAGTAGTATACAGGGCGGGAACACCGGGGAGCTGTTTTTT. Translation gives CASSIQGGNTGELFF.

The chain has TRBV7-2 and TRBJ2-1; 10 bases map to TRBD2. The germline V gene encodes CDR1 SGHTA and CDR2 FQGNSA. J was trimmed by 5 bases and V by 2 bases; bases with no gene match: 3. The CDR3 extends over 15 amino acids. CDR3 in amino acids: CASSLSGGAHNEQFF. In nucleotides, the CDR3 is TGTGCCAGCAGCTTAAGCGGGGGGGCACACAATGAGCAGTTCTTC.

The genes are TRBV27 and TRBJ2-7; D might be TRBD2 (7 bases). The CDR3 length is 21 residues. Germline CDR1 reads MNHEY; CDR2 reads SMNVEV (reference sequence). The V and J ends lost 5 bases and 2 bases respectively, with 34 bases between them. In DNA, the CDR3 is TGTGCCAGCAGTCCCCATCGACCTCAGTGGGGGGAGGAGGGGGGGACCTACGAGCAGTACTTC. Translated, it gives CASSPHRPQWGEEGGTYEQYF.

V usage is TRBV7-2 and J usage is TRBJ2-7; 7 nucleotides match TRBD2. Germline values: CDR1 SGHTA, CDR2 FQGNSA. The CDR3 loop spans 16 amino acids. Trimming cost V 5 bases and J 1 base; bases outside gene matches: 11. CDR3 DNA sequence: TGTGCCAGCAGCGGATCAAGCGGGGCCTTATCCTACGAGCAGTACTTC. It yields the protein CASSGSSGALSYEQYF.

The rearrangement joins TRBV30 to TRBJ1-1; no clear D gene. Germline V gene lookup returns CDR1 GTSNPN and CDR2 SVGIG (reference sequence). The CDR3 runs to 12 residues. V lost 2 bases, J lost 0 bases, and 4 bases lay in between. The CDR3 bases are TGTGCCTGGAGTACACTGAACACTGAAGCTTTCTTT. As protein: CAWSTLNTEAFF. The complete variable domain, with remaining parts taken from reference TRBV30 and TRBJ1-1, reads SQTIHQWPATLVQPVGSPLSLECTVEGTSNPNLYWYRQAAGRGLQLLFYSVGIGQISSEVPQNLSASRPQDRQFILSSKKLLLSDSGFYLCAWSTLNTEAFFGQGTRLTVV.

Here the CDR3 reads CATSTSGGGTNTGELFF. CDR3 in DNA: TGTGCCACCAGCACTAGCGGGGGGGGAACGAACACCGGGGAGCTGTTTTTT. The rearrangement uses TRBV24-1 and TRBJ2-2; 13 bases align to TRBD2. Trimming cost V 7 bases and J 0 bases; bases outside gene matches: 4. There are 17 residues in the CDR3. The V gene's germline CDR1 is KGHDR and CDR2 SFDVKD.

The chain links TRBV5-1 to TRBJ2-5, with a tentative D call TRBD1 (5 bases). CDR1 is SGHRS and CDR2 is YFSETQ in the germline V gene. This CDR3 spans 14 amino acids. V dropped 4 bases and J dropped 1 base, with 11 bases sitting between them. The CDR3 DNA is TGCGCCAGCAGCATCCCGACAGCCCAAGAGACCCAGTACTTC. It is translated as CASSIPTAQETQYF.

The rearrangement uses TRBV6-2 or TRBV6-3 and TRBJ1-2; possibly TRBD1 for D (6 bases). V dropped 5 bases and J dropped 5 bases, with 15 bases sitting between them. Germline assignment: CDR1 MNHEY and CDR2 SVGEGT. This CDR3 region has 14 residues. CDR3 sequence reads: CASSDLTGPYGYTF. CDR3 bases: TGTGCCAGCAGTGATCTGACAGGTCCTTATGGCTACACCTTC.

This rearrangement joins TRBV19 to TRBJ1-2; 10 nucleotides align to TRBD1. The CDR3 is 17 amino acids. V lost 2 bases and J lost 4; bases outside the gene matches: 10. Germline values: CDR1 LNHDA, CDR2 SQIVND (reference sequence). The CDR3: CASSISGTGVTFYGYTF. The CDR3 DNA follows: TGTGCCAGTAGTATAAGTGGGACAGGGGTCACGTTCTATGGCTACACCTTC.

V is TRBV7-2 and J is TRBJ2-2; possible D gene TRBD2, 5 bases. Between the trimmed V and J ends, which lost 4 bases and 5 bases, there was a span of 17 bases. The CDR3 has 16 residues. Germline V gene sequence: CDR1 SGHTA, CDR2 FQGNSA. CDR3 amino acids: CASSSPWRALTGELFF. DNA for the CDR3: TGTGCCAGCAGCTCCCCTTGGCGGGCACTGACCGGGGAGCTGTTTTTT.

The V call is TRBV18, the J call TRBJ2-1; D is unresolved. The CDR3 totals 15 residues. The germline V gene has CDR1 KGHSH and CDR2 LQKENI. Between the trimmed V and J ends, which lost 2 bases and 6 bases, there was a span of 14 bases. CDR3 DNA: TGTGCCAGCTCACCAGGCATTGATCCCCCCAATGAGCAGTTCTTC. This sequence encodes CASSPGIDPPNEQFF.

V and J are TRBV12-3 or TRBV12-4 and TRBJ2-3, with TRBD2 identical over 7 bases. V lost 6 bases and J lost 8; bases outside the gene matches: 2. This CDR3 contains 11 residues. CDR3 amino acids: CASSLAATQYF. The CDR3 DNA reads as TGTGCCAGCAGCCTAGCGGCTACGCAGTATTTT.

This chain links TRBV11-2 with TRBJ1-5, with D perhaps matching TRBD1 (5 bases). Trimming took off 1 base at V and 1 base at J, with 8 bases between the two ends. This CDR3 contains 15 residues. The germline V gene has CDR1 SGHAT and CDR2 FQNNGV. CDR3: CASSLVGGSNQPQHF. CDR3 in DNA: TGTGCCAGCAGCTTAGTGGGGGGGAGCAATCAGCCCCAGCATTTT. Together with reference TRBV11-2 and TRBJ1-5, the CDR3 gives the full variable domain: EAGVAQSPRYKIIEKRQSVAFWCNPISGHATLYWYQQILGQGPKLLIQFQNNGVVDDSQLPKDRFSAERLKGVDSTLKIQPAKLEDSAVYLCASSLVGGSNQPQHFGDGTRLSIL.

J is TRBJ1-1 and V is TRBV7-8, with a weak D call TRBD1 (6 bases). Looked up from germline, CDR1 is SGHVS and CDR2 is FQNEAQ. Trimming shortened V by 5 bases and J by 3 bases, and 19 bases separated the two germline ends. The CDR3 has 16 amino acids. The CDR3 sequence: CASSPGTGFRHTEAFF. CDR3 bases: TGTGCCAGCAGCCCAGGAACAGGGTTCCGCCACACTGAAGCTTTCTTT. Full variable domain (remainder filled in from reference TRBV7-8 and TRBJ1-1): GAGVSQSPRYKVAKRGQDVALRCDPISGHVSLFWYQQALGQGPEFLTYFQNEAQLDKSGLPSDRFFAERPEGSVSTLKIQRTQQEDSAVYLCASSPGTGFRHTEAFFGQGTRLTVV.

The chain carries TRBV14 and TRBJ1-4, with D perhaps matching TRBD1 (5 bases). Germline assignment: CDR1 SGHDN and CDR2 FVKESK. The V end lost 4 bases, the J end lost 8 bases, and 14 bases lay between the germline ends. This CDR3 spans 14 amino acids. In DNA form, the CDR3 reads TGTGCCAGCAGCCGCGGGACTCCGGAGGAAAAACTGTTTTTT. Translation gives CASSRGTPEEKLFF.

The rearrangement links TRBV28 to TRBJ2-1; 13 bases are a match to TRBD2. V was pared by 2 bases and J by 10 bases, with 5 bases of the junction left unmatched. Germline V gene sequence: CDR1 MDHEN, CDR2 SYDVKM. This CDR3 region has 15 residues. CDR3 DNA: TGTGCCAGCAGTTTACCACTAGCGGGGGGGACCGAGCAGTTCTTC. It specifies CASSLPLAGGTEQFF. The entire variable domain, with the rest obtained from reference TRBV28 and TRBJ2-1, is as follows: DVKVTQSSRYLVKRTGEKVFLECVQDMDHENMFWYRQDPGLGLRLIYFSYDVKMKEKGDIPEGYSVSREKKERFSLILESASTNQTSMYLCASSLPLAGGTEQFFGPGTRLTVL.

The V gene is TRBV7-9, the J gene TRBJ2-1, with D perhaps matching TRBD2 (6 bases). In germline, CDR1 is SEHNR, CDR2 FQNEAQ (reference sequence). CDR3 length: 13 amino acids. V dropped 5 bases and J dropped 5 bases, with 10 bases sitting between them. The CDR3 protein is CASSIGGNNEQFF. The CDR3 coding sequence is TGTGCCAGCAGCATCGGAGGGAACAATGAGCAGTTCTTC.

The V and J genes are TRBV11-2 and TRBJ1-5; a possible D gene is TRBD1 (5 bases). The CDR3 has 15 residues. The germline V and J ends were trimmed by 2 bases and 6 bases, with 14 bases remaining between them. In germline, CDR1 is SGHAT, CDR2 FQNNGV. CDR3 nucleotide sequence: TGTGCCAGCAGCTTAAATTCAGGGCTGGGTCAGCCCCAGCATTTT. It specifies CASSLNSGLGQPQHF.

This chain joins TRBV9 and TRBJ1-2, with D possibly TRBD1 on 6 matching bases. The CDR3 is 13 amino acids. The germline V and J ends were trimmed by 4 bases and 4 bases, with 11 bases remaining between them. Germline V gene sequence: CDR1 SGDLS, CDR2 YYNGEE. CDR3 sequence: CASSPQGLYGYTF. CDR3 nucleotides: TGTGCCAGCAGCCCTCAGGGGCTCTATGGCTACACCTTC.

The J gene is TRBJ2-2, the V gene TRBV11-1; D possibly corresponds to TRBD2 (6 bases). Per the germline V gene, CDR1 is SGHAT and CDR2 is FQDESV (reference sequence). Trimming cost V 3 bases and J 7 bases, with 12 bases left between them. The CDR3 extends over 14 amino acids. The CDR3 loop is CASSFGLSGGELFF. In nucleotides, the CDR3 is TGTGCCAGCAGCTTCGGACTATCCGGCGGGGAGCTGTTTTTT.